This T cell receptor (beta chain) was profiled in a study of prognosis after radiotherapy for stage I lung cancer. For the study at large: No patient received concurrent therapy with stereotactic body radiotherapy. Four patients developed post-radiotherapy distant metastases at median around seven months; about 15 had no significant progression.

This clonotype was picked up many times. The study amplified the TCR beta CDR3 region from genomic DNA. This amplification was carried out by two rounds of multiplex PCR. Initially, in first-round PCR, primers specific to each TRBV and TRBJ gene were used. MiXCR, applied by TCRdb to the multiplex PCR reads, yields one record per CDR3 protein. Of roughly 32,000 distinct CDR3 sequences in the sample, approximately 46% were seen once. CDR1 is LNHDA and CDR2 is SQIVND in the germline V gene (reference sequence). Trimming at V came to 3 bases and at J to 7 bases, leaving 8 bases not matched to a gene. This CDR3 is 16 amino acids long.

The material was PBMCs, obtained before or after stereotactic body radiation therapy (not recorded which). The chain has TRBV19 and TRBJ2-1; TRBD2 matches 11 bases. The source of this sequence is a donor aged 50 or older with non-small cell lung cancer. CDR3 coding DNA: TGTGCCAGTAGTATCCAACTAGCGGGAGTAGTTAATGAGCAGTTCTTC. Amino acids: CASSIQLAGVVNEQFF.